This T cell receptor beta chain was found in a study of blood T cell repertoires in COVID-19. In the authors' methods: Amplification of reference gene primers provided the estimated nucleated cell counts. The method was immunoSEQ multiplex PCR; TCRdb's version includes in-frame clones alone and lacks a portion of them. V, J and clone size are taken as reported in that table, and D and trimming were inferred from the DNA itself. The sample consists of 60,000 to 80,000 clones, roughly 92% of them appearing once. Germline V gene lookup returns CDR1 MNHNY and CDR2 SVGAGI (reference sequence). CDR3 length: 15 amino acids. V shed 6 bases and J shed 3 bases, with 17 bases lying between them.

V is TRBV6-6 and J is TRBJ1-2; TRBD1 is a possible D gene (6 bases). The clonotype was recovered from a human donor in a cohort sampled during active COVID-19. The sample consisted of peripheral blood. The CDR3: CASSPSGQSHYGYTF. The CDR3 DNA is TGTGCCAGCAGCCCCTCCGGACAGTCTCACTATGGCTACACCTTC.